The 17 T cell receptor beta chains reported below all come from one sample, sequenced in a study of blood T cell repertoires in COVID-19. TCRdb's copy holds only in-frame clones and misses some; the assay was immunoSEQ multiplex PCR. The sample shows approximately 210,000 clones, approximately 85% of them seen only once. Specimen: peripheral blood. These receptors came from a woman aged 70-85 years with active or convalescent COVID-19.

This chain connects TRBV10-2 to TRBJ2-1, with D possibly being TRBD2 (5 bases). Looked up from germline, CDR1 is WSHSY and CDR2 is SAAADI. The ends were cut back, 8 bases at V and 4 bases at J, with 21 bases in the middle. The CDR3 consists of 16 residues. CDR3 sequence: CASPAVPGLCYNEQFF. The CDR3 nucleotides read TGCGCCAGCCCGGCAGTCCCAGGACTCTGTTACAATGAGCAGTTCTTC.

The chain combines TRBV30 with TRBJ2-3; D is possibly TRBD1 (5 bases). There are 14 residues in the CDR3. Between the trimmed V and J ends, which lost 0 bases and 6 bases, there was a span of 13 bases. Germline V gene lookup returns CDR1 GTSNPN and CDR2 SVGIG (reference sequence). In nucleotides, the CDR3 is TGTGCCTGGAGTGTACATAGGGGTCGGGATACGCAGTATTTT. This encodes CAWSVHRGRDTQYF. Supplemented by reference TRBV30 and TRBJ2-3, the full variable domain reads SQTIHQWPATLVQPVGSPLSLECTVEGTSNPNLYWYRQAAGRGLQLLFYSVGIGQISSEVPQNLSASRPQDRQFILSSKKLLLSDSGFYLCAWSVHRGRDTQYFGPGTRLTVL.

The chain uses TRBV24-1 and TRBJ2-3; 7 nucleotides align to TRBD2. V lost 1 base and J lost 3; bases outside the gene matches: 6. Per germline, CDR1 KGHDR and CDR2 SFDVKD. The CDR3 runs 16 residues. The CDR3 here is CATSDFEAGATDTQYF. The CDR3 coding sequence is TGTGCCACCAGTGATTTTGAGGCGGGAGCGACAGATACGCAGTATTTT.

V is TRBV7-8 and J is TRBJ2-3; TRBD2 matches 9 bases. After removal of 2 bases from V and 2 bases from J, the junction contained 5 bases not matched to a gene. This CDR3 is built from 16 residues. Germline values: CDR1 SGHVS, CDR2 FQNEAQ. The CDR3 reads CASSLRRTSVTDTQYF. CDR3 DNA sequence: TGTGCCAGCAGCTTACGCAGGACTAGCGTCACAGATACGCAGTATTTT.

The CDR3 protein is CASSSIMIREKLFF. DNA of the CDR3: TGTGCCAGCAGCTCTATTATGATAAGAGAAAAACTGTTTTTT. The chain joins TRBV13 to TRBJ1-4; D uncertain. The V and J ends lost 4 bases and 8 bases respectively, with 14 bases between them. The CDR3 contains 14 residues. CDR1 and CDR2 from the germline V gene are PRHDT and FYEKMQ (reference sequence).

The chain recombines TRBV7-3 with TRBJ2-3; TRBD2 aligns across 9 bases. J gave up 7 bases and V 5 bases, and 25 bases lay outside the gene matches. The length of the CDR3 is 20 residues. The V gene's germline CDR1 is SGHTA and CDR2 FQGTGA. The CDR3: CASSPRRGPSGNSLTHTQYF. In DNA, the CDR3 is TGTGCCAGCAGCCCACGCCGTGGTCCTAGCGGGAACTCGTTGACCCATACGCAGTATTTT.

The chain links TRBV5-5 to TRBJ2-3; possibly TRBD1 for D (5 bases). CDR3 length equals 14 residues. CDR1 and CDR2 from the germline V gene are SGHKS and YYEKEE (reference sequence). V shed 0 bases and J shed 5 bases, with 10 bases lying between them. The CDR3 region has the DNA TGTGCCAGCAGCTTGGGCAGGGTGGGAGATACGCAGTATTTT. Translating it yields CASSLGRVGDTQYF.

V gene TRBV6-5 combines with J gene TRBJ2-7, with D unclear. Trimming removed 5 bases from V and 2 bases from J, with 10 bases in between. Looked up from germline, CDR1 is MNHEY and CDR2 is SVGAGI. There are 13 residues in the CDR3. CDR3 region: CASSPGWPYEQYF. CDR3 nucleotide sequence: TGTGCCAGCAGTCCCGGGTGGCCCTACGAGCAGTACTTC.

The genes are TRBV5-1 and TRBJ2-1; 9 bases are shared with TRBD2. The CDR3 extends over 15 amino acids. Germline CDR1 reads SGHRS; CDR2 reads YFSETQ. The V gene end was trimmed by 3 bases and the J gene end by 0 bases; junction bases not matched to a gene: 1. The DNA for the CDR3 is TGCGCCAGCAGCTATAGCGGGAGCTCCTACAATGAGCAGTTCTTC. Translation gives CASSYSGSSYNEQFF.

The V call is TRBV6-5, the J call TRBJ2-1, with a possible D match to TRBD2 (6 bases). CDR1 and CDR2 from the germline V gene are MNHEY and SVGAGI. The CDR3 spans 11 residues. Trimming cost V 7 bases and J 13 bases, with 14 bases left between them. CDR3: CASKRAGTQFF. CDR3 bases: TGTGCCAGCAAACGGGCGGGGACCCAGTTCTTC.

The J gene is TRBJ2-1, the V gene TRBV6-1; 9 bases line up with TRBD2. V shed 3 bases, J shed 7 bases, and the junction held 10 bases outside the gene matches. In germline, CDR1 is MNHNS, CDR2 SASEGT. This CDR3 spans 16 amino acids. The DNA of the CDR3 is TGTGCCAGCAGTGAGTGGGCGGGAGGGCCTGGGAATGAGCAGTTCTTC. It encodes CASSEWAGGPGNEQFF.

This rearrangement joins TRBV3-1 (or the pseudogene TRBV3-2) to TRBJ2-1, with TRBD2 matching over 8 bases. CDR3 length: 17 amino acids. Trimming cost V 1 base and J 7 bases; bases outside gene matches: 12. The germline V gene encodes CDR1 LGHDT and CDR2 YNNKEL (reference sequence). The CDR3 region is CASSQAKRERPRNEQFF. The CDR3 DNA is TGTGCCAGCAGCCAAGCGAAGCGGGAGAGGCCTAGAAATGAGCAGTTCTTC.

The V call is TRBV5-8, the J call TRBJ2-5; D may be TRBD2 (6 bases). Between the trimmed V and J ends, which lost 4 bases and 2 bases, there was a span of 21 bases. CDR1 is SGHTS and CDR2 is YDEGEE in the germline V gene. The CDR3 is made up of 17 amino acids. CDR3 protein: CASSPGGAPGRQETQYF. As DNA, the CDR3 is TGTGCCAGCAGCCCGGGTGGCGCCCCGGGGAGGCAAGAGACCCAGTACTTC.

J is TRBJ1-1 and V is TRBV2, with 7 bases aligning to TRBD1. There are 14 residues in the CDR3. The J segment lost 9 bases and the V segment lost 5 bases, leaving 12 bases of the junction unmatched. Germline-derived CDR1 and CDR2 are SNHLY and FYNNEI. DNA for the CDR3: TGTGCCAGCAGTTTCCTACGACAGGGTGACAAAGCTTTCTTT. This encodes CASSFLRQGDKAFF.

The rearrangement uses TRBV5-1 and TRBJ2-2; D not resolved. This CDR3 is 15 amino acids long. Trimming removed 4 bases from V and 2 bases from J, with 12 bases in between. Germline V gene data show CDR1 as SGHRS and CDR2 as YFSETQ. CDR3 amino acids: CASSVFGPNTGELFF. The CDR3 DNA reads TGCGCCAGCAGCGTTTTTGGGCCCAACACCGGGGAGCTGTTTTTT.

CDR3 nucleotides: TGTGCCAGCTCACCACAGGGGGCTAATGAAAAACTGTTTTTT. Its translation is CASSPQGANEKLFF. The rearrangement joins TRBV18 to TRBJ1-4, with D possibly TRBD1 on 6 matching bases. The CDR3 loop spans 14 amino acids. The germline gives CDR1 KGHSH, CDR2 LQKENI. V lost 1 base and J 3 bases, leaving 6 bases between the germline ends.

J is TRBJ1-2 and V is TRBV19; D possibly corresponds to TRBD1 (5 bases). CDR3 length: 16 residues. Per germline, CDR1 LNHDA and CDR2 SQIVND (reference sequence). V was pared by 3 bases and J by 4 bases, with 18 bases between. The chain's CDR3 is CASSIGGRAPGYGYTF. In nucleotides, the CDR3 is TGTGCCAGTAGTATCGGTGGCAGGGCTCCTGGCTATGGCTACACCTTC.